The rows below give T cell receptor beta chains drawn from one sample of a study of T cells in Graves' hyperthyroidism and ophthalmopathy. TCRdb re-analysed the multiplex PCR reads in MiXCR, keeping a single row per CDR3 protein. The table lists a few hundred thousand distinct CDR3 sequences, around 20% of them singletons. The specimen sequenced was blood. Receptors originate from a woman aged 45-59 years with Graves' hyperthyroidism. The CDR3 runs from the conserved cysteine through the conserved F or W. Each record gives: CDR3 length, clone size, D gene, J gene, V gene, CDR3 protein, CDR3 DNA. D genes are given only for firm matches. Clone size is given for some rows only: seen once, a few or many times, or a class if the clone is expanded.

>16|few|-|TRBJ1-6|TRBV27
CASRLLQSSYNSPLHF
TGTGCCAGCAGGCTACTACAGAGCTCCTATAATTCACCCCTCCACTTT
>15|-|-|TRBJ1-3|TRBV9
CASSAPQGTGNTIYF
TGTGCCAGCAGCGCCCCGCAGGGAACTGGAAACACCATATATTTT
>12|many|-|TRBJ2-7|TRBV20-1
CSALDLPYEQYF
TGCAGTGCGCTGGACCTCCCTTACGAGCAGTACTTC
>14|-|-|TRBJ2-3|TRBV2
CASQAQGGTDTQYF
TGTGCCAGCCAGGCACAGGGAGGCACAGATACGCAGTATTTT
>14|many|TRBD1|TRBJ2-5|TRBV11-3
CASSYRGIQETQYF
TGTGCCAGCAGTTACAGGGGCATCCAAGAGACCCAGTACTTC
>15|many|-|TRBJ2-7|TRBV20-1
CSASKFSGNSYEQYF
TGCAGTGCTAGCAAGTTTAGCGGAAACTCCTACGAGCAGTACTTC
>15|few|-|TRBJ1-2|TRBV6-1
CASSEGQGTDYGYTF
TGTGCCAGCAGTGAAGGGCAGGGGACCGACTATGGCTACACCTTC
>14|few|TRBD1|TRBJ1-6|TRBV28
CASSRRQGNSPLHF
TGTGCCAGCAGTCGCAGACAGGGGAATTCACCCCTCCACTTT
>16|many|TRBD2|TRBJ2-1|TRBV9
CASSVGAGTSTNEQFF
TGTGCCAGCAGCGTAGGCGCCGGGACTAGCACGAATGAGCAGTTCTTC
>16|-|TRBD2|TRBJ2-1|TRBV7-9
CASSFAAGGLYNEQFF
TGTGCCAGCAGCTTCGCGGCGGGGGGCCTCTACAATGAGCAGTTCTTC
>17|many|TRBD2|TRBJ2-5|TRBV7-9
CASSLATRGLTQETQYF
TGTGCCAGCAGCTTAGCGACCCGGGGACTAACCCAAGAGACCCAGTACTTC
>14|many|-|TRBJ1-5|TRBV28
CASSSRQYNQPQHF
TGTGCCAGCAGTTCGAGACAGTACAATCAGCCCCAGCATTTT
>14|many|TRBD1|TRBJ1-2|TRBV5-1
CASSLGDRVGGYTF
TGCGCCAGCAGCTTAGGGGACAGGGTTGGCGGCTACACCTTC
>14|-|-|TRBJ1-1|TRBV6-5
CASSSSASNTEAFF
TGTGCCAGCAGTTCCTCTGCCTCAAACACTGAAGCTTTCTTT
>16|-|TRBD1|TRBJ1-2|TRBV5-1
CASSLVYRGRDYGYTF
TGCGCCAGCAGCTTGGTCTACAGGGGGCGCGACTATGGCTACACCTTC
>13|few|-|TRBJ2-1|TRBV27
CASSLSPGGKQFF
TGTGCCAGCAGTTTATCGCCGGGGGGCAAGCAGTTCTTC
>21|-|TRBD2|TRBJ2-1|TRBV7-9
CASSLEALRLAGGQGHNEQFF
TGTGCCAGCAGCTTAGAGGCGTTGCGACTAGCGGGGGGCCAGGGGCACAATGAGCAGTTCTTC
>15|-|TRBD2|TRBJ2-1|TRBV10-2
CATQRPSGSYNEQFF
TGCGCCACCCAAAGACCTAGCGGCTCCTACAATGAGCAGTTCTTC
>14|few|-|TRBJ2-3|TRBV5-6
CASKYSSRTDTQYF
TGTGCCAGCAAATACAGCTCTCGCACAGATACGCAGTATTTT
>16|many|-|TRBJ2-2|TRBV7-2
CASSLVGGANTGELFF
TGTGCCAGCAGCTTAGTAGGCGGGGCGAACACCGGGGAGCTGTTTTTT
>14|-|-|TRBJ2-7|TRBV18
CASSPPGTTYEQYF
TGTGCCAGCTCACCTCCCGGGACAACCTACGAGCAGTACTTC
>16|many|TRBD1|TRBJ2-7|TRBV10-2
CASSDPFRGLKYEQYF
TGCGCCAGCAGTGACCCCTTCAGGGGGCTGAAGTACGAGCAGTACTTC
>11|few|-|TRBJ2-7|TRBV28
CASRLAYEQYF
TGTGCCAGTCGACTAGCCTACGAGCAGTACTTC
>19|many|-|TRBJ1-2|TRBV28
CASSPPLDTGKGLFYGYTF
TGTGCCAGCAGTCCGCCGTTGGACACCGGGAAGGGGCTTTTCTATGGCTACACCTTC
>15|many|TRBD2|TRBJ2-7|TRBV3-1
CASSLPGTSVYEQYF
TGTGCCAGCAGCCTTCCCGGGACTAGCGTTTACGAGCAGTACTTC
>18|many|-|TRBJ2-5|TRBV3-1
CASSRLDPTGQGQETQYF
TGTGCCAGCAGCCGACTCGATCCTACAGGGCAGGGCCAAGAGACCCAGTACTTC
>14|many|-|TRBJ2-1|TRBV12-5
CASGHGPRDNEQFF
TGTGCTAGTGGTCACGGGCCCAGAGACAATGAGCAGTTCTTC
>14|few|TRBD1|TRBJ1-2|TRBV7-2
CASSTGQGGYGYTF
TGTGCCAGCAGCACGGGACAGGGGGGCTATGGCTACACCTTC
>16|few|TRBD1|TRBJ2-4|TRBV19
CASSIVGTGVENIQYF
TGTGCCAGTAGTATAGTGGGGACAGGGGTGGAAAACATTCAGTACTTC
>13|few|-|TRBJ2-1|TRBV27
CASSLSRENEQFF
TGTGCCAGCAGTTTATCGAGAGAGAATGAGCAGTTCTTC
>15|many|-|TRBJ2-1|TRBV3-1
CASSQGFLSYNEQFF
TGTGCCAGCAGCCAGGGGTTTCTCTCCTACAATGAGCAGTTCTTC
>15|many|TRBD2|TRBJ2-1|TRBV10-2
CASSGASGRADEQFF
TGCGCCAGCAGTGGCGCTAGCGGGAGGGCCGATGAGCAGTTCTTC
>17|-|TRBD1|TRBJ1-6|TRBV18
CASSPPPGQGAVSPLHF
TGTGCCAGCTCACCCCCCCCGGGACAGGGGGCCGTTTCACCCCTCCACTTT
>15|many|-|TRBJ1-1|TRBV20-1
CSATLRTDLNTEAFF
TGCAGTGCTACGTTACGGACCGACTTGAACACTGAAGCTTTCTTT
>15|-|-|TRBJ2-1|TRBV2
CASSSGVDSGDEQFF
TGTGCCAGCAGTTCTGGTGTGGACAGTGGGGATGAGCAGTTCTTC
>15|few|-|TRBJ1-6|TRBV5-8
CASSLEGSYNSPLHF
TGTGCCAGCAGCTTGGAGGGCTCCTATAATTCACCCCTCCACTTT
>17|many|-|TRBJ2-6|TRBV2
CASSPRIGISGANVLTF
TGTGCCAGCAGTCCTCGCATAGGCATCTCTGGGGCCAACGTCCTGACTTTC
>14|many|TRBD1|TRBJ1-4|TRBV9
CASSEDRANEKLFF
TGTGCCAGCAGCGAAGACAGGGCTAATGAAAAACTGTTTTTT
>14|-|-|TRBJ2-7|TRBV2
CASSGSGQTYEQYF
TGTGCCAGCAGCGGCTCGGGACAAACCTACGAGCAGTACTTC
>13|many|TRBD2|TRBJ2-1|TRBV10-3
CAISVLAGLEQFF
TGTGCCATCAGTGTACTAGCGGGCCTTGAGCAGTTCTTC
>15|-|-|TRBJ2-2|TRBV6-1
CASSEALRVTGELFF
TGTGCCAGCAGTGAAGCGCTTCGGGTTACCGGGGAGCTGTTTTTT
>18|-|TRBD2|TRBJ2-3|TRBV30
CAWSIRASGRAEADTQYF
TGTGCCTGGAGTATACGTGCTAGCGGGAGGGCCGAGGCAGATACGCAGTATTTT
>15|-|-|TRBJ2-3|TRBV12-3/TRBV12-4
CASKVGGAGTDTQYF
TGTGCCAGCAAAGTAGGGGGGGCGGGCACAGATACGCAGTATTTT
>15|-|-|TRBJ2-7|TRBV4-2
CASSQERRGYDEQYF
TGTGCCAGCAGCCAAGAAAGGAGGGGGTACGACGAGCAGTACTTC
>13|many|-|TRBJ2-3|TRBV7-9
CASSLLSADTQYF
TGTGCCAGCAGCTTATTGTCTGCAGATACGCAGTATTTT
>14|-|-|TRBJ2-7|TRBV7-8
CASSFQGLSYEQYF
TGTGCCAGCAGCTTCCAAGGGCTATCCTACGAGCAGTACTTC